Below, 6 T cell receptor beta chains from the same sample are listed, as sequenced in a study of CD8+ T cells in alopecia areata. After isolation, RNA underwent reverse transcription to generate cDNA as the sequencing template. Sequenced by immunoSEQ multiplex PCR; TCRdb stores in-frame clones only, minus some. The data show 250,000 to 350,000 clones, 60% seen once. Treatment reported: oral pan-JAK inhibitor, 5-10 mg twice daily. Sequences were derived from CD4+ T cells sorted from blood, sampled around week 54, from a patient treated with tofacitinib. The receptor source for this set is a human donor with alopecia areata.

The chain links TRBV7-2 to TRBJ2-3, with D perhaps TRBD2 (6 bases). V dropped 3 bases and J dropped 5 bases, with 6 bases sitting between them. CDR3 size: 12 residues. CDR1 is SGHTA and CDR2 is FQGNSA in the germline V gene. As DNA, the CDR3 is TGTGCCAGCAGCTTGACTAGAGATACGCAGTATTTT. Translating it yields CASSLTRDTQYF. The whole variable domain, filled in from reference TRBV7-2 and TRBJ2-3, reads GAGVSQSPSNKVTEKGKDVELRCDPISGHTALYWYRQSLGQGLEFLIYFQGNSAPDKSGLPSDRFSAERTGGSVSTLTIQRTQQEDSAVYLCASSLTRDTQYFGPGTRLTVL.

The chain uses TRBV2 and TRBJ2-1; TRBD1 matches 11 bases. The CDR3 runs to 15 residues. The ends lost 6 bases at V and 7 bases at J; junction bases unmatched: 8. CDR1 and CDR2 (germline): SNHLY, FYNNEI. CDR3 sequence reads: CASSGTGGWENEQFF. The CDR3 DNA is TGTGCCAGCAGCGGGACAGGGGGATGGGAGAATGAGCAGTTCTTC.

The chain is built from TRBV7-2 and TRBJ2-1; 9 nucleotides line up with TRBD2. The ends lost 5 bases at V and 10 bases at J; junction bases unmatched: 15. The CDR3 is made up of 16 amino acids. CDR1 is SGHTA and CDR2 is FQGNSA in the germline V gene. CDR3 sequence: CASSLLQPGLASEQFF. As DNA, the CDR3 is TGTGCCAGCAGCCTTCTCCAGCCGGGACTAGCTTCGGAGCAGTTCTTC.

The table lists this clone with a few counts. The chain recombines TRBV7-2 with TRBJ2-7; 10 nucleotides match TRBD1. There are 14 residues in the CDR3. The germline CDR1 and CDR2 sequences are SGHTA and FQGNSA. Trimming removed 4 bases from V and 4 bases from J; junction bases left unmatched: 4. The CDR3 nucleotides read TGTGCCAGCAGCTACGGACAGGGGGGGTACGAGCAGTACTTC. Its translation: CASSYGQGGYEQYF.

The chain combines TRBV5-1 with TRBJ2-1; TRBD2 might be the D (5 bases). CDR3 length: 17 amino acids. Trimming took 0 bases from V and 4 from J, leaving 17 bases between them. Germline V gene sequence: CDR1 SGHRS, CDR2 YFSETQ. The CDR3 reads CASSLVVSADGYNEQFF. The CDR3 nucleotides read TGCGCCAGCAGCTTGGTTGTATCAGCGGATGGATACAATGAGCAGTTCTTC.

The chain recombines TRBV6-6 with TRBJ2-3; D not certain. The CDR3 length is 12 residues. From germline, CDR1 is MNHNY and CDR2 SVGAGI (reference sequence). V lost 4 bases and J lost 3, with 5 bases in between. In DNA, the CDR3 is TGTGCCAGCAGTTTGACGACAGATACGCAGTATTTT. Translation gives CASSLTTDTQYF.